This record looks at one TCR beta chain sequence and its context. This sample is part of a study of OX40 agonist ivuxolimab in advanced cancers. Turning to the study itself: Patients received ivuxolimab, an intravenous treatment, every 2 weeks at 0.01 to 10 mg/kg. Of mixed ages from about 23 to 85 and averaging roughly 66 years, the group was over 80% male.

Trimming stripped 0 bases from V and 4 bases from J, with 3 bases between. CDR1 is KGHSH and CDR2 is LQKENI in the germline V gene. The CDR3 totals 13 residues. Method: immunoSEQ multiplex PCR; TCRdb's copy keeps in-frame clones and lacks some. Among about 89,000 clones listed, approximately 91% were seen once. The chain carries TRBV18 and TRBJ1-4; no clear D. The sample here was CD4+ or CD8+ T cells sorted from blood, taken in a trial of the OX40 agonist ivuxolimab. The receptor was derived from an adult with an advanced solid tumor such as melanoma, head and neck, liver or kidney cancer. For the CDR3, the DNA is TGTGCCAGCTCACCACCGGGTAATGAAAAACTGTTTTTT. This codes for CASSPPGNEKLFF.